The clone carrying this TCR beta chain came up a few times. Only in-frame clones appear in the TCRdb table, and some are missing; sequencing was by immunoSEQ multiplex PCR. The sample lists about 120,000 clones, 92% occurring once. Trimming cost V 7 bases and J 0 bases, with 16 bases left between them. Germline V CDR1 and CDR2: MNHNY, SVGAGI (reference sequence). CDR3 size: 16 residues. These data come from a study of control samples from healthy donors and cancer patients. Sequenced material: blood. The chain is built from TRBV6-6 and TRBJ1-3, with D maybe TRBD1 (5 bases). The sequence derives from a woman in her fifties or sixties in good health. The DNA of the CDR3 is TGTGCCAGCACCGGGGGTGGCCGCTTCTCTGGAAACACCATATATTTT. It yields the protein CASTGGGRFSGNTIYF.